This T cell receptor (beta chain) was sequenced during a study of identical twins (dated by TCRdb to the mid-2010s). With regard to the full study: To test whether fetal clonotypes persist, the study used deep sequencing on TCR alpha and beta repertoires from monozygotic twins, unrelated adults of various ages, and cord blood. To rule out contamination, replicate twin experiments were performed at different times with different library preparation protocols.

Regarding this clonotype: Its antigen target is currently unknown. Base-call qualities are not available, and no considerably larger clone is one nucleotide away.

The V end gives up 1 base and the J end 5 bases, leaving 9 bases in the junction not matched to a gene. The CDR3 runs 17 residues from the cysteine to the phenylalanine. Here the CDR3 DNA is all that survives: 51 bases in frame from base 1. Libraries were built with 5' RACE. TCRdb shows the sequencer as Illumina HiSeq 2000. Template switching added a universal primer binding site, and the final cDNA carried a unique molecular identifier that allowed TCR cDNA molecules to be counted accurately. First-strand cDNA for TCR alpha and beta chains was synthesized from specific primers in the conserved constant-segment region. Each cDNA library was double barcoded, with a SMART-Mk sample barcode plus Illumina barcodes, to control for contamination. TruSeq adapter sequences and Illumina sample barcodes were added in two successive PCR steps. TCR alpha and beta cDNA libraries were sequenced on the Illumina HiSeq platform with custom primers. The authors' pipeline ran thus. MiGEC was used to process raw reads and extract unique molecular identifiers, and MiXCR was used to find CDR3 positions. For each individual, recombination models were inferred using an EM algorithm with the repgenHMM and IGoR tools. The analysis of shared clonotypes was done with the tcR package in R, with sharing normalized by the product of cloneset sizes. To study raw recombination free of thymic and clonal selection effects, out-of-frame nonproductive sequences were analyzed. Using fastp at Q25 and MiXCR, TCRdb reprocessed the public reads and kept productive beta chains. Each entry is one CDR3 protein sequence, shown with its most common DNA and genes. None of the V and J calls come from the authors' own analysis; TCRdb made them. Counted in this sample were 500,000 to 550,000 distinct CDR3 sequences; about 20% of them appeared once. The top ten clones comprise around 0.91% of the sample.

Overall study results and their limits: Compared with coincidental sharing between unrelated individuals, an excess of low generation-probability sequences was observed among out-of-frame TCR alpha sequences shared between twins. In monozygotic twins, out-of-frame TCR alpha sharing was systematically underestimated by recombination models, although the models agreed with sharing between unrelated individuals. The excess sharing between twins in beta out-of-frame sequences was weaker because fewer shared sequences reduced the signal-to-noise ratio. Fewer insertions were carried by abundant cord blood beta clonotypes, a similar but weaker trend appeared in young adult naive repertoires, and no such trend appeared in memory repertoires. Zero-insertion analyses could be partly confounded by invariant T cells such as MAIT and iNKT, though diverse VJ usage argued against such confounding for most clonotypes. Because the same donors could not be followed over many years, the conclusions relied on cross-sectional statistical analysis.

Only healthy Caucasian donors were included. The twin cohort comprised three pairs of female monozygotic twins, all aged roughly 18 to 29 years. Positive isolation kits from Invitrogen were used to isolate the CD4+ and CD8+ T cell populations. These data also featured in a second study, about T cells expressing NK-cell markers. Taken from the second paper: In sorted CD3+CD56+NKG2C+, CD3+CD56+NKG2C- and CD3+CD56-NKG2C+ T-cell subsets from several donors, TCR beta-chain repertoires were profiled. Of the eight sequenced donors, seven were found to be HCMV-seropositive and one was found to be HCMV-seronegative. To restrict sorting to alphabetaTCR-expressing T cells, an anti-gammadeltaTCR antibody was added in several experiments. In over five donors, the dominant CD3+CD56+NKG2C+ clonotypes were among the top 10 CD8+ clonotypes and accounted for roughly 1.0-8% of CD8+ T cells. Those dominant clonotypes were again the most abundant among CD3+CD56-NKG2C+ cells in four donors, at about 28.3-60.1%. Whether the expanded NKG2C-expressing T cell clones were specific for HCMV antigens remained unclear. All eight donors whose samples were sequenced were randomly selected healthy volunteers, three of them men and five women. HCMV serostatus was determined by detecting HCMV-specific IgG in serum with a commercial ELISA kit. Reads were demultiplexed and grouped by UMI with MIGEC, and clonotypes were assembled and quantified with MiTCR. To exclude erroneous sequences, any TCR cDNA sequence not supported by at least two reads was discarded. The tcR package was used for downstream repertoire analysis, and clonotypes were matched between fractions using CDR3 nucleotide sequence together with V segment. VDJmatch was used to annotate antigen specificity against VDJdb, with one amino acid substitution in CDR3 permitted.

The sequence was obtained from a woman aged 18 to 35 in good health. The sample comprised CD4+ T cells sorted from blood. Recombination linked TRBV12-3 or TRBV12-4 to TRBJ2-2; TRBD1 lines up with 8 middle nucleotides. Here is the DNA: TGTGCCAGCAGTTTAGGTCTTGGACAGGGCTCTACCGGGGAGCTGTTTTTT. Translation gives CASSLGLGQGSTGELFF.